This entry lists 22 T cell receptor beta chains sequenced from one sample in a study of cytomegalovirus exposure and HLA in healthy donors. Data came from immunoSEQ multiplex PCR; TCRdb stores just in-frame clones and leaves some out. The profile shows over 120,000 clones, approximately 90% of them singletons. The sample comprised PBMCs. Receptors were obtained from a woman in her twenties or thirties in good health and CMV-seropositive.

This chain joins TRBV5-1 and TRBJ2-1; D is unclear. This CDR3 has 11 residues. The V end lost 3 bases, the J end lost 9 bases, and 7 bases lay between the germline ends. The V gene's germline CDR1 is SGHRS and CDR2 YFSETQ. The chain's CDR3 is CASSYIFEQFF. In DNA, the CDR3 is TGCGCCAGCAGCTATATTTTTGAGCAGTTCTTC.

The chain joins TRBV2 to TRBJ1-2; D possibly corresponds to TRBD1 (5 bases). V was pared by 5 bases and J by 8 bases, with 12 bases between. This CDR3 is 12 amino acids long. Germline lookup yields CDR1 SNHLY and CDR2 FYNNEI. The CDR3: CASSLQDGGYTF. DNA of the CDR3: TGTGCCAGCAGTTTACAGGATGGGGGCTACACCTTC.

The DNA for the CDR3 is TGCGCCAGCAGCCTATCGAGCGGGGTAGGGGAGACCCAGTACTTC. It codes for CASSLSSGVGETQYF. The chain has TRBV4-1 and TRBJ2-5; 7 bases line up with TRBD2. V gave up 4 bases and J gave up 5 bases; unmatched junction bases: 10. This CDR3 is built from 15 residues. The germline CDR1 and CDR2 sequences are MGHRA and YSYEKL.

The V and J genes are TRBV2 and TRBJ2-7; perhaps TRBD2 as D (6 bases). CDR1 and CDR2 (germline): SNHLY, FYNNEI. V was cut by 1 base and J by 3 bases, with 13 bases left in between. CDR3 length: 15 residues. The chain's CDR3 is CASSEVWTTVYEQYF. CDR3 in DNA: TGTGCCAGCAGTGAAGTTTGGACTACGGTCTACGAGCAGTACTTC. Variable domain in full (rest from reference TRBV2 and TRBJ2-7): EPEVTQTPSHQVTQMGQEVILRCVPISNHLYFYWYRQILGQKVEFLVSFYNNEISEKSEIFDDQFSVERPDGSNFTLKIRSTKLEDSAMYFCASSEVWTTVYEQYFGPGTRLTVT.

The chain carries TRBV27 and TRBJ2-7; TRBD1 aligns across 8 bases. The J segment lost 3 bases and the V segment lost 5 bases, leaving 6 bases of the junction unmatched. The CDR3 is made up of 14 amino acids. Germline V gives CDR1 MNHEY, CDR2 SMNVEV (reference sequence). The CDR3 DNA follows: TGTGCCAGCAGTCGCTCCGGGACAGGCTACGAGCAGTACTTC. Protein: CASSRSGTGYEQYF.

This chain uses TRBV28 with TRBJ1-2, with TRBD1 matching over 7 bases. CDR1 and CDR2 (germline): MDHEN, SYDVKM. V was clipped by 6 bases and J by 0 bases; unmatched bases: 7. The CDR3 is 15 amino acids. The CDR3 is CASSTTGTANYGYTF. DNA of the CDR3: TGTGCCAGCAGCACAACAGGGACAGCTAACTATGGCTACACCTTC.

The V and J genes are TRBV9 and TRBJ2-1, with D possibly being TRBD2 (5 bases). This CDR3 is built from 13 residues. Germline CDR1 is SGDLS and CDR2 is YYNGEE. Trimming removed 7 bases from V and 0 bases from J, with 8 bases in between. The CDR3 loop reads CASGAGSYNEQFF. CDR3 nucleotides: TGTGCCAGCGGCGCGGGCTCCTACAATGAGCAGTTCTTC.

The gene calls are TRBV6-1 and TRBJ2-2; possible D gene TRBD1, 6 bases. V was cut by 0 bases and J by 2 bases, with 16 bases left in between. The germline V gene has CDR1 MNHNS and CDR2 SASEGT. This CDR3 contains 18 residues. The CDR3 sequence: CASSEAPPGVGNTGELFF. The CDR3 DNA reads TGTGCCAGCAGTGAAGCGCCTCCAGGGGTAGGAAACACCGGGGAGCTGTTTTTT.

The chain carries TRBV7-9 and TRBJ2-3, with 8 bases that match TRBD1. The V and J ends lost 1 base and 6 bases, in that order; junction bases with no gene match: 3. The CDR3 has 14 residues. Germline CDR1 SEHNR, CDR2 FQNEAQ (reference sequence). The CDR3 sequence: CASSLGRQGDTQYF. In DNA form, the CDR3 reads TGTGCCAGCAGCTTAGGCCGACAGGGGGATACGCAGTATTTT.

V is TRBV5-1 and J is TRBJ1-1; the D gene is possibly TRBD1 (6 bases). Trimming took 0 bases from V and 3 from J, leaving 9 bases between them. The CDR3 extends over 14 amino acids. Germline assignment: CDR1 SGHRS and CDR2 YFSETQ. DNA of the CDR3: TGCGCCAGCAGCTTGGTAGGGGGTTACACTGAAGCTTTCTTT. Its translation is CASSLVGGYTEAFF.

The chain employs TRBV19 and TRBJ2-7; 10 bases match TRBD2. J was trimmed by 6 bases and V by 7 bases; bases with no gene match: 9. The CDR3 contains 14 residues. Germline-derived CDR1 and CDR2 are LNHDA and SQIVND (reference sequence). CDR3 loop: CASKKLAGNGEQYF. In nucleotides, the CDR3 is TGTGCCAGTAAGAAACTAGCGGGGAATGGCGAGCAGTACTTC. The variable domain in full, completed from reference TRBV19 and TRBJ2-7, reads DGGITQSPKYLFRKEGQNVTLSCEQNLNHDAMYWYRQDPGQGLRLIYYSQIVNDFQKGDIAEGYSVSREKKESFPLTVTSAQKNPTAFYLCASKKLAGNGEQYFGPGTRLTVT.

The chain has TRBV7-3 and TRBJ1-1; D possibly corresponds to TRBD1 (5 bases). V was trimmed by 4 bases and J by 1 base, leaving 13 bases between them. The germline CDR1 and CDR2 sequences are SGHTA and FQGTGA. This CDR3 is built from 15 residues. In DNA, the CDR3 is TGTGCCAGCAGCTCCAGACAGCCCACGAACACTGAAGCTTTCTTT. Translation: CASSSRQPTNTEAFF.

The genes are TRBV7-6 and TRBJ1-6, with 7 bases fitting TRBD1. Germline-derived CDR1 and CDR2 are SGHVS and FNYEAQ. After removal of 5 bases from V and 4 bases from J, the junction contained 5 bases not matched to a gene. This CDR3 has 15 amino acids. CDR3 sequence reads: CASSIRQGYNSPLHF. CDR3 nucleotide sequence: TGTGCCAGCAGCATACGACAGGGTTATAATTCACCCCTCCACTTT.

CDR3 DNA: TGTGCCAGCAGTATTCGACAGCCTTGGGTCTTCGGCTACACCTTC. This codes for CASSIRQPWVFGYTF. The chain combines TRBV27 with TRBJ1-2; perhaps TRBD1 as D (5 bases). This CDR3 spans 15 amino acids. V was shortened by 5 bases and J by 8 bases, with 21 bases between the two germline ends. Germline CDR1 MNHEY, CDR2 SMNVEV (reference sequence).

The rearrangement uses TRBV5-4 and TRBJ2-3; 12 nucleotides agree with TRBD2. Losses at the gene ends were 2 bases for V and 2 bases for J; bases not matched to a gene: 3. The CDR3 runs 16 residues. The germline V gene encodes CDR1 SGHNT and CDR2 YYREEE (reference sequence). CDR3 region: CASSLRTSGDTDTQYF. The DNA for the CDR3 is TGTGCCAGCAGCTTACGGACTAGCGGGGACACAGATACGCAGTATTTT.

The CDR3 spells CAISEQANGVRPQHF. The CDR3 region has the DNA TGTGCCATCAGTGAGCAGGCGAATGGCGTGAGGCCCCAGCATTTT. V is TRBV10-3 and J is TRBJ1-5; D is uncertain. This CDR3 comprises 15 residues. V was clipped by 2 bases and J by 9 bases, with 17 bases between them. Germline V gene lookup returns CDR1 ENHRY and CDR2 SYGVKD.

The chain recombines TRBV5-1 with TRBJ2-2; tentatively, D is TRBD2 (6 bases). In germline, CDR1 is SGHRS, CDR2 YFSETQ. The CDR3 has 19 residues. V lost 2 bases and J 4 bases, leaving 24 bases between the germline ends. CDR3 sequence (DNA): TGCGCCAGCAGCTTTCCTGAACGGTACGGGAGCCTGAGCACCGGGGAGCTGTTTTTT. It is translated as CASSFPERYGSLSTGELFF.

This clone was recorded only once. V is TRBV2 and J is TRBJ2-2; D uncertain. With 3 bases removed from V and 6 bases from J, the gap between germline ends came to 5 bases. The CDR3 spans 12 residues. From germline, CDR1 is SNHLY and CDR2 FYNNEI. The CDR3 DNA sequence: TGTGCCAGCAGTGATGAGGCCGGGGAGCTGTTTTTT. As protein: CASSDEAGELFF.

This chain links TRBV7-6 with TRBJ2-1, with 9 nucleotides matching TRBD1. The V segment lost 2 bases and the J segment 7 bases; nucleotides outside the gene matches: 6. The CDR3 runs to 15 residues. Germline assignment: CDR1 SGHVS and CDR2 FNYEAQ. In DNA, the CDR3 is TGTGCCAGCAGCTTATGGGACAGGGCTGGGAATGAGCAGTTCTTC. The encoded protein is CASSLWDRAGNEQFF.

The V call is TRBV28, the J call TRBJ2-7; D uncertain. CDR3 length: 14 amino acids. Germline lookup yields CDR1 MDHEN and CDR2 SYDVKM. The germline V and J ends were trimmed by 7 bases and 2 bases, with 15 bases remaining between them. The CDR3, as DNA: TGTGCCAGCACCGTTCCCGGGTCCACCTACGAGCAGTACTTC. Protein: CASTVPGSTYEQYF. Drawing the rest from reference TRBV28 and TRBJ2-7, the complete variable domain is DVKVTQSSRYLVKRTGEKVFLECVQDMDHENMFWYRQDPGLGLRLIYFSYDVKMKEKGDIPEGYSVSREKKERFSLILESASTNQTSMYLCASTVPGSTYEQYFGPGTRLTVT.

This chain uses TRBV27 with TRBJ2-5; D remains ambiguous. The germline CDR1 and CDR2 sequences are MNHEY and SMNVEV (reference sequence). V lost 6 bases, J lost 5 bases, and 7 bases lay in between. CDR3 length: 11 amino acids. As DNA, the CDR3 is TGTGCCAGCAGCCCTACGGAGACCCAGTACTTC. It encodes CASSPTETQYF.

The genes are TRBV7-2 and TRBJ2-4; TRBD2 matches 7 bases. The CDR3 has 16 residues. J gave up 4 bases and V 3 bases, and 9 bases lay outside the gene matches. Per germline, CDR1 SGHTA and CDR2 FQGNSA. The CDR3 DNA sequence: TGTGCCAGCAGCTTCCTTGGGGGAGGGATGAAAAACATTCAGTACTTC. Encoded protein: CASSFLGGGMKNIQYF.